This record concerns one T cell receptor (beta chain) sequence. This entry belongs to a study of blood T cell repertoires in COVID-19. The overall study: Donors in the United States, Italy and Spain gave samples during acute or convalescent COVID-19.

The repertoire was sequenced with immunoSEQ multiplex PCR; TCRdb's copy has only in-frame clones and lacks some. This sample yields around 200,000 clones, of which roughly 89% are seen a single time; around 2.3% belongs to the top ten. Germline values: CDR1 SEHNR, CDR2 FQNEAQ (reference sequence). The CDR3 covers 16 residues. The V and J ends lost 5 bases and 4 bases, in that order; junction bases with no gene match: 8. The rearrangement joins TRBV7-9 to TRBJ2-1; the match to TRBD2 covers 10 bases. This sequence was found in a woman in her forties with acute COVID-19. Sequencing was performed on PBMCs or T cells enriched from blood (not recorded which). For the CDR3, the DNA is TGTGCCAGCAGCCATCGGACTAGCGGAGCTTACAATGAGCAGTTCTTC. Translation: CASSHRTSGAYNEQFF.